This is a list of T cell receptor beta chains from one sample in a study of cytomegalovirus exposure and HLA in healthy donors. Clones were read by immunoSEQ multiplex PCR, and TCRdb kept only the in-frame ones, dropping some. This table holds approximately 170,000 clones, roughly 80% found once. Sequences were obtained from PBMCs. The receptors come from a man between 50 and 59 years old in good health and CMV-seropositive. CDR3s include the opening cysteine and the closing phenylalanine or tryptophan. The D gene is left open where the match is weak. Not every row has a clone size; where given, it reads once, few, many or a size class.

j_call clone_size d_call v_call cdr3_aa cdr3_nt
TRBJ2-3 NA NA TRBV5-1 CASSLPPGQRIGDTQYF TGCGCCAGCAGCTTGCCCCCAGGACAGAGGATTGGGGATACGCAGTATTTT
TRBJ2-7 NA NA TRBV20-1 CSARNHSKQYF TGCAGTGCTAGAAATCATAGTAAGCAGTACTTC
TRBJ2-7 NA NA TRBV21-1 CASSNLPDTIYEQYF TGTGCCAGCAGCAATCTCCCGGACACCATCTACGAGCAGTACTTC
TRBJ2-2 NA TRBD1 TRBV5-4 CASSFGQGSNTGELFF TGTGCCAGCAGCTTTGGACAGGGGTCGAACACCGGGGAGCTGTTTTTT
TRBJ2-2 NA TRBD2 TRBV5-1 CASSALAGGNTGELFF TGCGCCAGCAGCGCGCTAGCGGGAGGTAACACCGGGGAGCTGTTTTTT
TRBJ1-2 NA TRBD1 TRBV2 CASNWDRGREIYGYTF TGTGCCAGCAACTGGGACAGGGGGCGAGAGATCTATGGCTACACCTTC
TRBJ2-1 NA NA TRBV5-1 CASSYTGITADEQFF TGCGCCAGCAGCTACACAGGTATAACTGCTGATGAGCAGTTCTTC
TRBJ1-1 NA TRBD1 TRBV28 CASSPPLGQGNTEAFF TGTGCCAGCAGTCCACCCCTCGGACAGGGTAACACTGAAGCTTTCTTT
TRBJ1-6 few TRBD1 TRBV9 CASSASPGQGVDSPLHF TGTGCCAGCAGCGCGAGTCCGGGACAGGGGGTGGATTCACCCCTCCACTTT
TRBJ2-6 NA TRBD1 TRBV5-1 CASSSTGGSGANVLTF TGCGCCAGCAGCTCGACAGGGGGCTCTGGGGCCAACGTCCTGACTTTC
TRBJ2-7 NA TRBD1 TRBV2 CASRGTGLSEQYF TGTGCCAGCAGAGGGACAGGGCTCAGCGAGCAGTACTTC
TRBJ2-7 NA NA TRBV6-5 CASSGTSYEQYF TGTGCCAGCAGCGGGACATCCTACGAGCAGTACTTC
TRBJ2-1 NA TRBD2 TRBV5-4 CASSLSSGYEQFF TGTGCCAGCAGCTTGTCTAGCGGCTATGAGCAGTTCTTC
TRBJ2-7 NA TRBD2 TRBV5-1 CASSLVGGRGSYEQYF TGCGCCAGCAGCTTGGTGGGAGGGAGGGGTTCCTACGAGCAGTACTTC
TRBJ1-1 NA NA TRBV27 CASSLSRLSGPAEAFF TGTGCCAGCAGTTTATCCCGACTATCGGGTCCGGCTGAAGCTTTCTTT
TRBJ2-2 NA NA TRBV2 CASSEASRTGELFF TGTGCCAGCAGTGAGGCTAGCCGCACCGGGGAGCTGTTTTTT
TRBJ1-4 NA NA TRBV5-1 CASSLLTREEKLFF TGCGCCAGCAGCTTGCTAACCCGAGAGGAAAAACTGTTTTTT
TRBJ2-7 once NA TRBV11-2 CASSPQGYEQYF TGTGCCAGCAGCCCACAGGGTTACGAGCAGTACTTC
TRBJ1-3 NA TRBD1 TRBV4-2 CASSQTPTDRVALSSGNTIYF TGTGCCAGCAGCCAGACTCCAACGGACAGGGTGGCCTTATCCTCTGGAAACACCATATATTTT
TRBJ1-5 NA NA TRBV27 CASSLRGKPQHF TGTGCCAGCAGTTTAAGAGGGAAGCCCCAGCATTTT
TRBJ1-1 NA NA TRBV6-5 CASSYRPLGSTEAFF TGTGCCAGCAGTTACCGTCCACTCGGGAGCACTGAAGCTTTCTTT
TRBJ2-2 once TRBD2 TRBV4-2 CASSQEASPVAGAGELFF TGTGCCAGCAGCCAAGAGGCATCACCGGTAGCGGGGGCCGGGGAGCTGTTTTTT
TRBJ1-5 NA NA TRBV7-9 CASSTGEVLQPQHF TGTGCCAGCAGCACCGGGGAGGTGCTACAGCCCCAGCATTTT
TRBJ1-1 once TRBD1 TRBV19 CASSRGQGVTEAFF TGTGCCAGTAGTAGGGGACAGGGGGTCACTGAAGCTTTCTTT
TRBJ1-2 NA NA TRBV29-1 CSFLHMADYGYTF TGCAGCTTCCTCCACATGGCTGACTATGGCTACACCTTC
TRBJ2-7 NA NA TRBV10-3 CAVSPGVEQYF TGTGCCGTCTCACCAGGGGTCGAGCAGTACTTC
TRBJ2-1 once NA TRBV7-3 CASSLISGVDEQFF TGTGCCAGCAGCTTAATTTCGGGGGTCGATGAGCAGTTCTTC
TRBJ1-5 NA NA TRBV18 CASSPDSPSNQPQHF TGTGCCAGCTCCCCGGACTCTCCGAGCAATCAGCCCCAGCATTTT
TRBJ2-7 NA NA TRBV10-3 CAIADSYEQYF TGTGCCATCGCCGACAGCTACGAGCAGTACTTC
TRBJ1-4 NA NA TRBV28 CASHTGNEKLFF TGTGCCAGCCATACCGGGAATGAAAAACTGTTTTTT
TRBJ2-7 NA TRBD1 TRBV19 CATSPGTGFVYEQYF TGTGCCACCTCGCCCGGGACAGGGTTTGTCTACGAGCAGTACTTC
TRBJ2-5 NA NA TRBV5-4 CASSRSGAGQETQYF TGTGCCAGCAGCCGTTCAGGGGCTGGCCAAGAGACCCAGTACTTC
TRBJ1-6 NA NA TRBV18 CASSPEVRYALNF TGTGCCAGCTCACCGGAGGTGAGGTACGCTCTAAACTTT
TRBJ2-1 NA TRBD2 TRBV13 CASSFLSGRMYNEQFF TGTGCCAGCAGTTTTCTTAGCGGGAGGATGTACAATGAGCAGTTCTTC
TRBJ1-2 NA NA TRBV6-5 CASSYGGLEGYTF TGTGCCAGCAGTTACGGAGGGTTGGAGGGCTACACCTTC
TRBJ2-7 once NA TRBV10-3 CAISESASATYEQYF TGTGCCATCAGTGAGTCGGCTAGCGCGACCTACGAGCAGTACTTC
TRBJ2-5 NA TRBD2 TRBV28 CASSVGTSGVGTQYF TGTGCCAGCAGTGTCGGGACTAGCGGGGTCGGGACCCAGTACTTC
TRBJ2-7 once NA TRBV9 CASSPQVSASYEQYF TGTGCCAGCAGCCCACAGGTGTCTGCCTCCTACGAGCAGTACTTC
TRBJ1-2 NA TRBD1 TRBV2 CASSGGQGGDYGYTF TGTGCCAGCAGTGGGGGACAGGGCGGAGACTATGGCTACACCTTC
TRBJ1-2 NA NA TRBV9 CASSVEHLYGYTF TGTGCCAGCAGCGTAGAACACCTCTATGGCTACACCTTC
TRBJ1-6 few NA TRBV27 CASCNPIANNSPLHF TGTGCCAGCTGTAACCCCATCGCGAATAATTCACCCCTCCACTTT
TRBJ2-7 once TRBD2 TRBV5-4 CASSPSPGRGNYEQYF TGTGCCAGCAGCCCGTCCCCCGGGAGGGGGAATTACGAGCAGTACTTC
TRBJ2-3 NA TRBD1 TRBV28 CASSPPTGLTDTQYF TGTGCCAGCAGTCCTCCGACAGGGTTGACAGATACGCAGTATTTT